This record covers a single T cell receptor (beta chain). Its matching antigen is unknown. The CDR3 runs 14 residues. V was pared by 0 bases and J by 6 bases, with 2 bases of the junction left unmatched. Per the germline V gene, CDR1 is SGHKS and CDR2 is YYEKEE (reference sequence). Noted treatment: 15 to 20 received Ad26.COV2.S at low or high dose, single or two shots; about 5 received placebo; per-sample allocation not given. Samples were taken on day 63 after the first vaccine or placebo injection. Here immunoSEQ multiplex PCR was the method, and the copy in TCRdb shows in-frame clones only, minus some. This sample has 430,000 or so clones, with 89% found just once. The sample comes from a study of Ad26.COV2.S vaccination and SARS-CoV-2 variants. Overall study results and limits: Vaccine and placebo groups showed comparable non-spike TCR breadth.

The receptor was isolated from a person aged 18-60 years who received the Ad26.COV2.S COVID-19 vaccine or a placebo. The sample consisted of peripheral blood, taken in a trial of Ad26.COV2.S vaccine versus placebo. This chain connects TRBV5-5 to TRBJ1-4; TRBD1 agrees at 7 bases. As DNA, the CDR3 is TGTGCCAGCAGCTTGGGGCAGGGGGATGAAAAACTGTTTTTT. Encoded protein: CASSLGQGDEKLFF.